The 20 T cell receptor beta chains below all came from one sample that was sequenced in a study of cytomegalovirus exposure and HLA in healthy donors (dated by TCRdb to 2016 to 2017). Preparation of the library involved the immunoSEQ multiplex PCR assay. For the multiplex PCR, a mixture combining 60 forward primers for TCR Vbeta segments and 13 reverse primers for TCR Jbeta segments was used. What TCRdb holds here is the immuneACCESS table cut down to in-frame rearrangements. Part of the clones is not present; checked against another copy, under half of the missing clones reflect an unresolved V gene, and the others are unexplained. The table for this sample lists some 150,000 clones; approximately 86% of them were counted only once. Around 7% of the sample is in the top ten clones. Sequenced: PBMCs. Every receptor here comes from a woman aged 45-65 years in good health and CMV-seropositive.

This chain links TRBV4-1 with TRBJ2-7; D remains unclear. The CDR3 runs 16 residues. The ends were cut back, 0 bases at V and 4 bases at J, with 16 bases in the middle. Germline lookup yields CDR1 MGHRA and CDR2 YSYEKL. The CDR3 DNA follows: TGCGCCAGCAGCCAAGAATTGGGCCCTTCAATTTACGAGCAGTACTTC. This encodes CASSQELGPSIYEQYF.

This clone was found a few times. V usage is TRBV7-9 and J usage is TRBJ2-1, with 9 bases matching TRBD2. The CDR3 has 16 residues. Germline-derived CDR1 and CDR2 are SEHNR and FQNEAQ (reference sequence). The trim removed 5 bases at V and 4 bases at J, leaving 9 bases unmatched. DNA of the CDR3: TGTGCCAGCAGCCCGCGGAGACTAGCGGAATACAATGAGCAGTTCTTC. Amino acids: CASSPRRLAEYNEQFF. The variable domain in full, with the rest retrieved from reference TRBV7-9 and TRBJ2-1, is DTGVSQNPRHKITKRGQNVTFRCDPISEHNRLYWYRQTLGQGPEFLTYFQNEAQLEKSRLLSDRFSAERPKGSFSTLEIQRTEQGDSAMYLCASSPRRLAEYNEQFFGPGTRLTVL.

The V and J genes are TRBV7-8 and TRBJ1-5; D remains unclear. With 5 bases removed from V and 4 bases from J, the gap between germline ends came to 21 bases. CDR3 length: 17 residues. From germline, CDR1 is SGHVS and CDR2 FQNEAQ. In nucleotides, the CDR3 is TGTGCCAGCAGCCCCCGTTTTGCGGTGGACTATAATCAGCCCCAGCATTTT. Translated, it gives CASSPRFAVDYNQPQHF.

V is TRBV6-5 and J is TRBJ1-2; perhaps TRBD1 as D (6 bases). The CDR3 is made up of 13 amino acids. V lost 5 bases and J 4 bases, leaving 11 bases between the germline ends. Germline V lookup: CDR1 MNHEY, CDR2 SVGAGI. Here the CDR3 DNA reads TGTGCCAGCAGTGTTGACAGGACCTATGGCTACACCTTC. The encoded protein is CASSVDRTYGYTF.

This clone has only one observation. V is TRBV5-1 and J is TRBJ2-7, with D perhaps matching TRBD2 (7 bases). V was pared by 0 bases and J by 5 bases, with 27 bases between. Germline assignment: CDR1 SGHRS and CDR2 YFSETQ. The CDR3 has 19 amino acids. This CDR3 is CASSLVTQPGGRTANEQYF. The CDR3 DNA follows: TGCGCCAGCAGCTTGGTAACCCAACCCGGGGGGCGCACCGCCAACGAGCAGTACTTC.

V and J are TRBV12-5 and TRBJ1-2; a possible D gene is TRBD1 (6 bases). Germline loops: CDR1 LGHNT, CDR2 FRNRAP. Deletions cut 7 bases from V and 2 bases from J, with 14 bases between. The CDR3 runs 14 residues. In DNA form, the CDR3 reads TGTGCTAGTGCCCCGACAGGACGAAACTATGGCTACACCTTC. Protein: CASAPTGRNYGYTF.

This clone was seen a single time. The rearrangement joins TRBV27 to TRBJ2-1; D is possibly TRBD2 (5 bases). In germline, CDR1 is MNHEY, CDR2 SMNVEV (reference sequence). With 4 bases removed from V and 2 bases from J, the gap between germline ends came to 9 bases. The CDR3 sequence is 14 residues long. CDR3 amino acids: CASSYGVPYNEQFF. CDR3 bases: TGTGCCAGCAGTTACGGGGTTCCCTACAATGAGCAGTTCTTC.

V gene TRBV5-6 combines with J gene TRBJ2-3; D gene ambiguous. The germline V and J ends were trimmed by 1 base and 2 bases, with 14 bases remaining between them. There are 16 residues in the CDR3. Per germline, CDR1 SGHDT and CDR2 YYEEEE. CDR3 protein: CASSLNPVRPTDTQYF. The CDR3 DNA follows: TGTGCCAGCAGCTTGAACCCAGTCAGGCCCACAGATACGCAGTATTTT.

The V call is TRBV5-1, the J call TRBJ2-2; D is perhaps TRBD1 (5 bases). The CDR3 runs to 15 residues. V was trimmed by 4 bases and J by 4 bases, leaving 14 bases between them. Germline loops: CDR1 SGHRS, CDR2 YFSETQ. The CDR3, as DNA: TGCGCCAGCAGCCCTCAGGGCAGCAGCACCGGGGAGCTGTTTTTT. As protein: CASSPQGSSTGELFF.

The J gene is TRBJ1-4, the V gene TRBV9; a possible D gene is TRBD1 (6 bases). V lost 3 bases, J lost 0 bases, and 9 bases lay in between. The CDR3 totals 15 residues. Germline CDR1 SGDLS, CDR2 YYNGEE. Written as DNA, the CDR3 is TGTGCCAGCAGCGCCGAGGGGGCAACTAATGAAAAACTGTTTTTT. It is translated as CASSAEGATNEKLFF.

This clone was picked up a small number of times. This sequence joins TRBV9 and TRBJ2-2; the D is unclear. Trimming removed 4 bases at V and 5 bases at J, with 9 bases between. Germline values: CDR1 SGDLS, CDR2 YYNGEE. This CDR3 contains 13 residues. For the CDR3, the DNA is TGTGCCAGCAGCAAACGAGAAACCGGGGAGCTGTTTTTT. Its translation: CASSKRETGELFF.

This clone has a handful of counts. The chain employs TRBV5-4 and TRBJ2-3; 9 nucleotides align to TRBD2. J was trimmed by 3 bases and V by 1 base; bases with no gene match: 9. The germline CDR1 and CDR2 sequences are SGHNT and YYREEE (reference sequence). The CDR3 has 17 residues. CDR3 region: CASSLFQAGGWTDTQYF. The CDR3 bases are TGTGCCAGCAGCTTGTTTCAAGCGGGGGGCTGGACAGATACGCAGTATTTT.

The gene calls are TRBV5-1 and TRBJ2-3, with D tentatively TRBD2 (5 bases). The CDR3 contains 14 residues. Per the germline V gene, CDR1 is SGHRS and CDR2 is YFSETQ. V was shortened by 7 bases and J by 2 bases, with 14 bases between the two germline ends. The CDR3 DNA sequence: TGCGCCAGCCACTTGGAGCGGAACACAGATACGCAGTATTTT. It yields the protein CASHLERNTDTQYF.

V is TRBV30 and J is TRBJ1-4; 7 bases align to TRBD1. Germline V gene data show CDR1 as GTSNPN and CDR2 as SVGIG (reference sequence). CDR3 size: 13 residues. After removal of 5 bases from V and 4 bases from J, the junction contained 4 bases not matched to a gene. The CDR3 nucleotides read TGTGCCTGGCGACAGGGCTTTAATGAAAAACTGTTTTTT. It translates to CAWRQGFNEKLFF.

A few counts support this clone. The CDR3 DNA reads TGTGCCAGCAGCCAGGCGGGGGCATCAGATACGCAGTATTTT. Translated: CASSQAGASDTQYF. The rearrangement links TRBV7-9 to TRBJ2-3; perhaps TRBD2 as D (7 bases). Germline CDR1 SEHNR, CDR2 FQNEAQ (reference sequence). V shed 5 bases and J shed 4 bases, with 13 bases lying between them. The CDR3 covers 14 residues. The full variable domain, completed using reference TRBV7-9 and TRBJ2-3, is DTGVSQNPRHKITKRGQNVTFRCDPISEHNRLYWYRQTLGQGPEFLTYFQNEAQLEKSRLLSDRFSAERPKGSFSTLEIQRTEQGDSAMYLCASSQAGASDTQYFGPGTRLTVL.

The chain is built from TRBV5-4 and TRBJ2-7; 7 bases align to TRBD2. Trimming cost V 4 bases and J 2 bases; bases outside gene matches: 6. Germline CDR1 is SGHNT and CDR2 is YYREEE (reference sequence). This CDR3 contains 14 residues. The CDR3 DNA follows: TGTGCCAGCAGCCCTCCTAGCGGAACCTACGAGCAGTACTTC. Translating gives CASSPPSGTYEQYF.

This chain connects TRBV12-5 to TRBJ1-1; 7 nucleotides line up with TRBD1. Germline CDR1 reads LGHNT; CDR2 reads FRNRAP. Trimming at V came to 5 bases and at J to 1 base, leaving 4 bases not matched to a gene. CDR3 length: 14 residues. The CDR3 is CASGPYRGNTEAFF. Written as DNA, the CDR3 is TGTGCTAGTGGTCCGTACAGGGGGAACACTGAAGCTTTCTTT.

The chain couples TRBV19 to TRBJ2-1; 8 nucleotides align to TRBD2. J gave up 10 bases and V 6 bases, and 5 bases lay outside the gene matches. Per germline, CDR1 LNHDA and CDR2 SQIVND (reference sequence). The CDR3 is 12 amino acids. CDR3 region: CASSGGAWEQFF. DNA for the CDR3: TGTGCCAGTAGCGGGGGGGCCTGGGAGCAGTTCTTC.

V usage is TRBV30 and J usage is TRBJ2-1; 8 bases are a match to TRBD1. Unmatched junction bases numbered 10, after V lost 3 bases and J lost 9 bases. The V gene's germline CDR1 is GTSNPN and CDR2 SVGIG (reference sequence). The CDR3 sequence is 14 residues long. CDR3 sequence reads: CAWSRTGKGSEQFF. The DNA for the CDR3 is TGTGCCTGGAGCCGGACAGGGAAAGGTAGTGAGCAGTTCTTC.

The chain uses TRBV9 and TRBJ1-2, with TRBD1 matching over 9 bases. The CDR3 runs to 15 residues. The ends lost 3 bases at V and 4 bases at J; junction bases unmatched: 7. Germline lookup yields CDR1 SGDLS and CDR2 YYNGEE. The CDR3 reads CASSATSGQGYGYTF. DNA of the CDR3: TGTGCCAGCAGCGCAACCTCGGGACAGGGCTATGGCTACACCTTC.